The 25 T cell receptor beta chains in this list originate from one sample, sequenced in a study of T cell responses to AZD1222 COVID-19 vaccine. Using immunoSEQ multiplex PCR, the repertoire was profiled, and TCRdb retains in-frame clones only, with some absent. The sample lists tens of thousands of clones; 75% to 85% were seen once. The sample was peripheral blood, taken on day 0 of AZD1222 vaccination. These TCRs come from an adult in good health.

This chain joins TRBV7-2 and TRBJ1-5, with D maybe TRBD1 (6 bases). Trimming took 3 bases from V and 5 from J, leaving 14 bases between them. The CDR3 spans 15 residues. Germline CDR1 and CDR2: SGHTA and FQGNSA. In nucleotides, the CDR3 is TGTGCCAGCAGCTTTTCAGCAGGGGTCGATCAGCCCCAGCATTTT. Its translation: CASSFSAGVDQPQHF.

The chain couples TRBV2 to TRBJ1-2; D gene ambiguous. CDR1 is SNHLY, CDR2 FYNNEI, per germline. The CDR3 spans 13 residues. V dropped 6 bases and J dropped 8 bases, with 16 bases sitting between them. The CDR3 spells CASSTPTEKGYTF. The CDR3 DNA sequence: TGTGCCAGCAGCACCCCTACCGAAAAAGGCTACACCTTC.

This clone was found once. This CDR3 reads CASTLGTIGETQYF. CDR3 sequence (DNA): TGTGCCAGCACCCTGGGTACTATCGGGGAGACCCAGTACTTC. J is TRBJ2-5 and V is TRBV7-9, with D unresolved. From germline, CDR1 is SEHNR and CDR2 FQNEAQ (reference sequence). V was pared by 7 bases and J by 5 bases, with 17 bases between. The CDR3 has 14 residues.

This clone has just one count. The rearrangement joins TRBV6-2 or TRBV6-3 to TRBJ1-5; possibly TRBD1 for D (5 bases). V lost 0 bases and J lost 0, with 12 bases in between. Germline CDR1 MNHEY, CDR2 SVGEGT. The CDR3 consists of 17 residues. The CDR3 DNA sequence: TGTGCCAGCAGTTACTCGGGGGTCCATTTTAGCAATCAGCCCCAGCATTTT. Its translation: CASSYSGVHFSNQPQHF.

This clone was counted a single time. The rearrangement uses TRBV5-1 and TRBJ1-1; D possibly corresponds to TRBD1 (5 bases). Trimming stripped 3 bases from V and 0 bases from J, with 9 bases between. This CDR3 contains 14 residues. Germline CDR1 is SGHRS and CDR2 is YFSETQ. The CDR3 sequence is CASSSGGMNTEAFF. Here the CDR3 DNA reads TGCGCCAGCAGCTCTGGGGGAATGAACACTGAAGCTTTCTTT.

J is TRBJ2-2 and V is TRBV7-2, with D perhaps TRBD1 (6 bases). The CDR3 contains 12 residues. V was trimmed by 6 bases and J by 8 bases, leaving 10 bases between them. Germline V lookup: CDR1 SGHTA, CDR2 FQGNSA. In DNA form, the CDR3 reads TGTGCCAGCAGGGTGGACAGAGGGGAGCTGTTTTTT. As protein: CASRVDRGELFF.

The rearrangement links TRBV7-9 to TRBJ1-1, with a tentative D call TRBD1 (6 bases). CDR1 and CDR2 (germline): SEHNR, FQNEAQ (reference sequence). This CDR3 region has 16 residues. V shed 1 base and J shed 4 bases, with 16 bases lying between them. The CDR3 spells CASSLGGAHQGTEAFF. DNA of the CDR3: TGTGCCAGCAGCTTAGGGGGGGCGCATCAGGGCACTGAAGCTTTCTTT. Complete variable domain (other parts from reference TRBV7-9 and TRBJ1-1): DTGVSQNPRHKITKRGQNVTFRCDPISEHNRLYWYRQTLGQGPEFLTYFQNEAQLEKSRLLSDRFSAERPKGSFSTLEIQRTEQGDSAMYLCASSLGGAHQGTEAFFGQGTRLTVV.

V and J are TRBV5-5 and TRBJ2-5, with D perhaps matching TRBD2 (7 bases). Trimming shortened V by 1 base and J by 4 bases, and 14 bases separated the two germline ends. This CDR3 region has 15 residues. Per the germline V gene, CDR1 is SGHKS and CDR2 is YYEKEE (reference sequence). CDR3: CASSLRGGASETQYF. CDR3 sequence (DNA): TGTGCCAGCAGCTTGAGAGGGGGGGCCTCAGAGACCCAGTACTTC.

This chain connects TRBV7-3 to TRBJ2-5, with TRBD1 matching 9 bases. The CDR3 has 16 residues. Trimming cost V 4 bases and J 5 bases; bases outside gene matches: 11. In germline, CDR1 is SGHTA, CDR2 FQGTGA. The CDR3 DNA is TGTGCCAGCAGCTCGGTCGGCACAGGGGGCGGGGAGACCCAGTACTTC. Translation gives CASSSVGTGGGETQYF. The full variable domain, completed using reference TRBV7-3 and TRBJ2-5, is GAGVSQTPSNKVTEKGKYVELRCDPISGHTALYWYRQSLGQGPEFLIYFQGTGAADDSGLPNDRFFAVRPEGSVSTLKIQRTERGDSAVYLCASSSVGTGGGETQYFGPGTRLLVL.

The genes are TRBV6-2 or TRBV6-3 and TRBJ2-6, with TRBD1 matching over 11 bases. Germline V gives CDR1 MNHEY, CDR2 SVGEGT. The trim removed 6 bases at V and 4 bases at J, leaving 11 bases unmatched. The CDR3 consists of 18 residues. CDR3 region: CASSPWDRGERGANVLTF. The CDR3 DNA follows: TGTGCCAGCAGCCCTTGGGACAGGGGGGAGAGAGGGGCCAACGTCCTGACTTTC.

The J gene is TRBJ2-7, the V gene TRBV19; 9 nucleotides match TRBD1. The V gene end was trimmed by 10 bases and the J gene end by 5 bases; junction bases not matched to a gene: 9. The CDR3 contains 13 residues. Germline V gene sequence: CDR1 LNHDA, CDR2 SQIVND (reference sequence). The CDR3 region has the DNA TGTGCCACCACGGGACAGGGCATCCACGAGCAGTACTTC. It specifies CATTGQGIHEQYF.

The rearrangement links TRBV7-2 to TRBJ2-2; 9 bases line up with TRBD2. This CDR3 has 16 residues. Germline CDR1 SGHTA, CDR2 FQGNSA. Germline trimming cut 0 bases from V and 6 bases from J; bases unmatched to any gene: 5. CDR3: CASSLAAGGLAGELFF. In DNA, the CDR3 is TGTGCCAGCAGCTTAGCGGCGGGAGGGTTGGCCGGGGAGCTGTTTTTT. The complete variable domain, with remaining parts taken from reference TRBV7-2 and TRBJ2-2, reads GAGVSQSPSNKVTEKGKDVELRCDPISGHTALYWYRQSLGQGLEFLIYFQGNSAPDKSGLPSDRFSAERTGGSVSTLTIQRTQQEDSAVYLCASSLAAGGLAGELFFGEGSRLTVL.

The chain recombines TRBV18 with TRBJ2-6, with TRBD2 as a possible D gene (5 bases). The length of the CDR3 is 18 residues. CDR1 is KGHSH, CDR2 LQKENI, per germline. The ends were cut back, 3 bases at V and 3 bases at J, with 18 bases in the middle. The CDR3 DNA follows: TGTGCCAGCTCACCTGGCCCCTACGGGAAGGATGGGGCCAACGTCCTGACTTTC. Amino acids: CASSPGPYGKDGANVLTF.

The chain links TRBV6-2 or TRBV6-3 to TRBJ2-7; D is perhaps TRBD1 (6 bases). CDR1 is MNHEY and CDR2 is SVGEGT in the germline V gene. V lost 5 bases, J lost 3 bases, and 20 bases lay in between. The CDR3 runs to 16 residues. The CDR3 loop reads CASSPRNREIDYEQYF. For the CDR3, the DNA is TGTGCCAGCAGTCCGCGAAACAGGGAAATAGACTACGAGCAGTACTTC.

The V and J genes are TRBV3-1 (or the pseudogene TRBV3-2) and TRBJ1-3, with TRBD1 matching over 12 bases. Germline V lookup: CDR1 LGHDT, CDR2 YNNKEL (reference sequence). The CDR3 is made up of 17 amino acids. V shed 4 bases and J 1 base; nucleotides not matched to a gene: 5. The CDR3 DNA is TGTGCCAGCAGCCGGGGACAGGGGGCGAGGTCTGGAAACACCATATATTTT. Translation: CASSRGQGARSGNTIYF.

V gene TRBV7-3 combines with J gene TRBJ2-3; 12 bases fit TRBD2. Looked up from germline, CDR1 is SGHTA and CDR2 is FQGTGA. J was trimmed by 4 bases and V by 5 bases; bases with no gene match: 4. This CDR3 has 15 amino acids. The CDR3, as DNA: TGTGCCAGCAGCCAGACTAGCGGGAGTGCAGATACGCAGTATTTT. Protein: CASSQTSGSADTQYF.

The rearrangement uses TRBV28 and TRBJ1-5; TRBD1 might be the D (5 bases). CDR1 is MDHEN, CDR2 SYDVKM, per germline. Deletions cut 6 bases from V and 0 bases from J, with 15 bases between. This CDR3 is built from 16 residues. The CDR3 DNA reads TGTGCCAGCAGCACTTCATGGGACGATAGCAATCAGCCCCAGCATTTT. Residues: CASSTSWDDSNQPQHF.

This clone was recorded once. This rearrangement joins TRBV6-5 to TRBJ1-3, with no clear D. This CDR3 has 10 residues. The germline V gene has CDR1 MNHEY and CDR2 SVGAGI. The V gene lost 7 bases and the J gene lost 2 bases, with 0 bases spanning the gap. The CDR3, as DNA: TGTGCCAGCACTGGAAACACCATATATTTT. It yields the protein CASTGNTIYF.

This clone was counted a few times. J is TRBJ2-5 and V is TRBV5-1, with D unclear. This CDR3 region has 14 residues. The V gene lost 0 bases and the J gene lost 1 base, with 7 bases spanning the gap. Per the germline V gene, CDR1 is SGHRS and CDR2 is YFSETQ. The CDR3: CASSLVGSQETQYF. Here the CDR3 DNA reads TGCGCCAGCAGCTTGGTAGGCTCCCAAGAGACCCAGTACTTC.

The J gene is TRBJ1-4, the V gene TRBV3-1 (or the pseudogene TRBV3-2); D is uncertain. With 4 bases removed from V and 9 bases from J, the gap between germline ends came to 6 bases. CDR1 is LGHDT and CDR2 is YNNKEL in the germline V gene (reference sequence). The CDR3 extends over 11 amino acids. CDR3 sequence reads: CASSLDQKLFF. The CDR3 DNA sequence: TGTGCCAGCAGCCTCGACCAAAAACTGTTTTTT.

The chain recombines TRBV15 with TRBJ2-3, with no clear D. This CDR3 has 12 residues. The V end lost 8 bases, the J end lost 6 bases, and 12 bases lay between the germline ends. Looked up from germline, CDR1 is LNHNV and CDR2 is YYDKDF (reference sequence). The CDR3 DNA reads TGTGCCACCGCCGGCGATGGGGATACGCAGTATTTT. Translating gives CATAGDGDTQYF. The full variable domain, with the rest looked up from reference TRBV15 and TRBJ2-3, is DAMVIQNPRYQVTQFGKPVTLSCSQTLNHNVMYWYQQKSSQAPKLLFHYYDKDFNNEADTPDNFQSRRPNTSFCFLDIRSPGLGDTAMYLCATAGDGDTQYFGPGTRLTVL.

The chain couples TRBV30 to TRBJ1-6, with 9 positions matching TRBD1. The germline V gene encodes CDR1 GTSNPN and CDR2 SVGIG (reference sequence). V trimming: 1 base; J trimming: 8 bases; junction bases outside the gene matches: 3. The CDR3 has 14 amino acids. CDR3 loop: CAWSAGTGHSPLHF. CDR3 nucleotide sequence: TGTGCCTGGAGTGCCGGGACAGGGCATTCACCCCTCCACTTT. The full variable domain, rest sourced from reference TRBV30 and TRBJ1-6, is SQTIHQWPATLVQPVGSPLSLECTVEGTSNPNLYWYRQAAGRGLQLLFYSVGIGQISSEVPQNLSASRPQDRQFILSSKKLLLSDSGFYLCAWSAGTGHSPLHFGNGTRLTVT.

CDR3 DNA sequence: TGTGCCAGCAGCCCCGGGACAGTCTGGAATGAGCAGTTCTTC. Encoded protein: CASSPGTVWNEQFF. J is TRBJ2-1 and V is TRBV5-4; 7 bases agree with TRBD1. V lost 4 bases to trimming and J lost 7 bases; unmatched junction nucleotides: 8. This CDR3 contains 14 residues. Germline CDR1 and CDR2: SGHNT and YYREEE (reference sequence). Together with reference TRBV5-4 and TRBJ2-1, the CDR3 gives the full variable domain: ETGVTQSPTHLIKTRGQQVTLRCSSQSGHNTVSWYQQALGQGPQFIFQYYREEENGRGNFPPRFSGLQFPNYSSELNVNALELDDSALYLCASSPGTVWNEQFFGPGTRLTVL.

The V and J genes are TRBV7-6 and TRBJ2-2; TRBD2 aligns across 8 bases. This CDR3 region has 17 residues. Germline lookup yields CDR1 SGHVS and CDR2 FNYEAQ. The ends lost 1 base at V and 6 bases at J; junction bases unmatched: 10. CDR3 region: CASSLEAGGFRAGELFF. The CDR3 DNA sequence: TGTGCCAGCAGCTTAGAGGCGGGGGGATTTCGAGCCGGGGAGCTGTTTTTT.

This clone showed up just once. This chain connects TRBV5-6 to TRBJ1-4; 9 bases fit TRBD1. In germline, CDR1 is SGHDT, CDR2 YYEEEE. The V and J ends lost 4 bases and 3 bases, in that order; junction bases with no gene match: 4. This CDR3 has 15 residues. Here the CDR3 DNA reads TGTGCCAGCAGCAGGGGACAGGGCGCTAATGAAAAACTGTTTTTT. This encodes CASSRGQGANEKLFF.